This TCR beta chain was documented in a study of blood T cell repertoires in COVID-19. The overall study: Acute-phase and convalescent COVID-19 samples originated in the United States, Italy and Spain. PBMCs, B-cell-depleted T cells, or T cells were the source of the cDNA or gDNA that made up the material.

In the authors' workflow: Researchers report that nucleated cell counts were estimated from reference gene primer amplification. Sequencing was performed with immunoSEQ multiplex PCR; in TCRdb, only in-frame clones are kept and a portion is missing. V and J calls and clone size are copied from that table; D and trimming were computed from the DNA. Of 410,000 or so clones listed, more than 80% are singletons. This clone was seen more than once but under ten times. The source material was peripheral blood. The TCR comes from a woman in her twenties or thirties with active or convalescent COVID-19.

The CDR3 protein is CASSQGLGGSGNTIYF. DNA for the CDR3: TGTGCCAGCAGCCAAGGACTGGGGGGCTCTGGAAACACCATATATTTT. The chain is built from TRBV14 and TRBJ1-3, with D possibly matching TRBD1 (5 bases). V dropped 1 base and J dropped 0 bases, with 10 bases sitting between them. Germline CDR1 reads SGHDN; CDR2 reads FVKESK. CDR3 length: 16 residues.